This TCR beta chain emerged from a study of T cells in Graves' hyperthyroidism and ophthalmopathy. Points from the study as a whole: Peripheral blood also featured most of the thyroid clonotypes expanded above 0.001.

Exclusion followed for patients with uncontrolled infection, other autoimmune disease, pregnancy or lactation. Every diagnosis used clinical symptoms, serum thyroxine and TRAb, thyroid ultrasound and orbital computed tomography. Amplified regions were TCR beta CDR3 sequences from RNA transcripts. HTBI primers were used for first-round RT-PCR of the TCR CDR3. TCRdb called the multiplex PCR reads again in MiXCR, with one record for every CDR3 protein. The sample has some 440,000 distinct CDR3 sequences, 15% to 18% seen once; the top ten hold approximately 7.5%. The length of the CDR3 is 12 residues. Germline CDR1 SNHLY, CDR2 FYNNEI. Trimming took off 2 bases at V and 7 bases at J, with 8 bases between the two ends. In its sample, this clonotype was seen many times. Its antigen is as yet unknown.

Sequences were obtained from blood. The rearrangement uses TRBV2 and TRBJ1-2; no reliable D call. The origin of this receptor is a woman aged 18-35 years with Graves' hyperthyroidism. Written as DNA, the CDR3 is TGTGCCAGCAGTGAAAGTAGTCCTGGCTACACCTTC. Its translation is CASSESSPGYTF.